The rows below give T cell receptor beta chains drawn from one sample of a study of PD-L1 blockade in urothelial cancer. Sequencing used immunoSEQ multiplex PCR; TCRdb keeps in-frame clones, though not all of them. The sample holds about 30,000 clones, roughly nine tenths seen once. The starting material was PBMCs, obtained around atezolizumab (anti-PD-L1) treatment. The receptor source for this set is a man at least 80 years old with urothelial cancer. The CDR3 runs from the conserved cysteine through the conserved F or W. Fields, in order: J gene, clone size, V gene, D gene, CDR3 protein, CDR3 DNA. A D gene is named only where the DNA matches it firmly. Rows may omit the clone size; those that give it use once, few, many or a size class.

j_call: TRBJ2-3
clone_size: -
v_call: TRBV9
d_call: -
cdr3_aa: CASSVSGTSTDTQYF
cdr3_nt: TGTGCCAGCAGCGTAAGCGGGACAAGCACAGATACGCAGTATTTT

j_call: TRBJ2-1
clone_size: -
v_call: TRBV19
d_call: TRBD1
cdr3_aa: CASSPGQGIGNEQFF
cdr3_nt: TGTGCCAGTAGTCCGGGACAGGGCATAGGCAATGAGCAGTTCTTC

j_call: TRBJ2-2
clone_size: -
v_call: TRBV5-1
d_call: TRBD2
cdr3_aa: CASSWSGGNTGELFF
cdr3_nt: TGCGCCAGCAGCTGGTCGGGGGGGAACACCGGGGAGCTGTTTTTT

j_call: TRBJ2-5
clone_size: -
v_call: TRBV19
d_call: -
cdr3_aa: CASSKGDGQETQYF
cdr3_nt: TGTGCCAGTAGTAAAGGGGATGGGCAAGAGACCCAGTACTTC

j_call: TRBJ1-5
clone_size: -
v_call: TRBV6-1
d_call: -
cdr3_aa: CASTGNSNQPQHF
cdr3_nt: TGTGCCAGCACAGGGAATAGCAATCAGCCCCAGCATTTT

j_call: TRBJ1-1
clone_size: -
v_call: TRBV30
d_call: -
cdr3_aa: CAGTESNTEAFF
cdr3_nt: TGTGCCGGAACAGAATCGAACACTGAAGCTTTCTTT

j_call: TRBJ2-3
clone_size: -
v_call: TRBV5-5
d_call: -
cdr3_aa: CASSFGSASDTQYF
cdr3_nt: TGTGCCAGCAGCTTCGGGAGTGCTTCAGATACGCAGTATTTT

j_call: TRBJ1-1
clone_size: once
v_call: TRBV2
d_call: -
cdr3_aa: CASSLSRDTEAFF
cdr3_nt: TGTGCCAGCAGTTTAAGTAGAGACACTGAAGCTTTCTTT

j_call: TRBJ2-2
clone_size: -
v_call: TRBV6-1
d_call: TRBD1
cdr3_aa: CASTLTGGGELFF
cdr3_nt: TGTGCCAGCACCCTGACAGGGGGAGGGGAGCTGTTTTTT

j_call: TRBJ2-7
clone_size: -
v_call: TRBV10-2
d_call: -
cdr3_aa: CASSELSGQLASSYEQYF
cdr3_nt: TGCGCCAGCAGCGAACTATCGGGACAGCTAGCGAGCTCCTACGAGCAGTACTTC

j_call: TRBJ2-2
clone_size: -
v_call: TRBV7-9
d_call: -
cdr3_aa: CASSPAGGGNTGELFF
cdr3_nt: TGTGCCAGCAGCCCCGCGGGCGGGGGCAACACCGGGGAGCTGTTTTTT

j_call: TRBJ1-1
clone_size: -
v_call: TRBV4-1
d_call: TRBD1
cdr3_aa: CASSQTGTGFNEAFF
cdr3_nt: TGCGCCAGCAGCCAAACCGGGACAGGGTTTAATGAAGCTTTCTTT

j_call: TRBJ1-4
clone_size: -
v_call: TRBV13
d_call: -
cdr3_aa: CASSLDRNEKLFF
cdr3_nt: TGTGCCAGCAGCTTAGACCGGAATGAAAAACTGTTTTTT

j_call: TRBJ2-7
clone_size: few
v_call: TRBV5-6
d_call: -
cdr3_aa: CASSTDDREPYEQYF
cdr3_nt: TGTGCCAGCAGCACGGATGACCGGGAACCATACGAGCAGTACTTC

j_call: TRBJ1-2
clone_size: few
v_call: TRBV29-1
d_call: TRBD1
cdr3_aa: CSVGDRGRIGYTF
cdr3_nt: TGCAGCGTTGGTGACAGGGGGCGAATTGGCTACACCTTC

j_call: TRBJ2-7
clone_size: -
v_call: TRBV25-1
d_call: -
cdr3_aa: CASSGGTLYYEQYF
cdr3_nt: TGTGCCAGCAGTGGAGGAACACTTTACTACGAGCAGTACTTC

j_call: TRBJ2-5
clone_size: once
v_call: TRBV27
d_call: TRBD2
cdr3_aa: CASSLGEGTQYF
cdr3_nt: TGTGCCAGCAGTTTAGGGGAGGGGACCCAGTACTTC

j_call: TRBJ2-7
clone_size: -
v_call: TRBV2
d_call: TRBD1
cdr3_aa: CASRLPGQGSTYEQYF
cdr3_nt: TGTGCCAGCAGACTACCGGGACAGGGGAGTACCTACGAGCAGTACTTC

j_call: TRBJ1-2
clone_size: -
v_call: TRBV7-9
d_call: TRBD1
cdr3_aa: CASTGTGGPNYGYTF
cdr3_nt: TGTGCCAGCACCGGTACAGGGGGCCCGAACTATGGCTACACCTTC

j_call: TRBJ2-2
clone_size: -
v_call: TRBV7-9
d_call: TRBD1
cdr3_aa: CASRSGTGVTGELFF
cdr3_nt: TGTGCCAGCAGATCCGGGACAGGGGTTACCGGGGAGCTGTTTTTT

j_call: TRBJ2-2
clone_size: -
v_call: TRBV4-3
d_call: TRBD1
cdr3_aa: CASSQGGQGELNTGELFF
cdr3_nt: TGCGCCAGCAGCCAAGGGGGACAGGGGGAATTGAACACCGGGGAGCTGTTTTTT

j_call: TRBJ2-5
clone_size: -
v_call: TRBV27
d_call: TRBD2
cdr3_aa: CASSPGLAAKTQYF
cdr3_nt: TGTGCCAGCAGTCCCGGACTAGCGGCCAAGACCCAGTACTTC

j_call: TRBJ2-3
clone_size: -
v_call: TRBV2
d_call: -
cdr3_aa: CASNFDRTTDTQYF
cdr3_nt: TGTGCCAGCAATTTTGACAGGACCACAGATACGCAGTATTTT

j_call: TRBJ2-7
clone_size: -
v_call: TRBV10-3
d_call: -
cdr3_aa: CAISGRVGEQYF
cdr3_nt: TGTGCCATCAGTGGCAGGGTCGGGGAGCAGTACTTC

j_call: TRBJ2-1
clone_size: once
v_call: TRBV27
d_call: -
cdr3_aa: CASTKLPSYNEQFF
cdr3_nt: TGTGCCAGCACCAAACTACCCTCCTACAATGAGCAGTTCTTC

j_call: TRBJ1-2
clone_size: -
v_call: TRBV5-1
d_call: TRBD1
cdr3_aa: CASSPTGGPANYGYTF
cdr3_nt: TGCGCCAGCAGCCCTACAGGGGGCCCTGCTAACTATGGCTACACCTTC

j_call: TRBJ2-4
clone_size: -
v_call: TRBV18
d_call: -
cdr3_aa: CASSSVLSLAKNIQYF
cdr3_nt: TGTGCCAGCTCATCGGTCCTTTCTCTAGCCAAAAACATTCAGTACTTC

j_call: TRBJ2-2
clone_size: -
v_call: TRBV10-1
d_call: TRBD2
cdr3_aa: CASSVSAGGMAGELFF
cdr3_nt: TGCGCCAGCAGTGTGTCCGCGGGAGGGATGGCCGGGGAGCTGTTTTTT

j_call: TRBJ2-5
clone_size: -
v_call: TRBV27
d_call: TRBD2
cdr3_aa: CASSPGLAPGIETQYF
cdr3_nt: TGTGCCAGCAGTCCAGGACTAGCCCCCGGCATAGAGACCCAGTACTTC

j_call: TRBJ2-7
clone_size: -
v_call: TRBV10-3
d_call: -
cdr3_aa: CAIGDSNLNSYEQYF
cdr3_nt: TGTGCCATCGGGGACTCCAACCTAAACTCCTACGAGCAGTACTTC

j_call: TRBJ2-1
clone_size: few
v_call: TRBV7-2
d_call: TRBD1
cdr3_aa: CASSSYRGNEQFF
cdr3_nt: TGTGCCAGCAGCTCTTACAGGGGCAATGAGCAGTTCTTC

j_call: TRBJ1-5
clone_size: few
v_call: TRBV10-3
d_call: -
cdr3_aa: CAISEEGRSNQPQHF
cdr3_nt: TGTGCCATCAGTGAGGAAGGCAGGAGCAATCAGCCCCAGCATTTT

j_call: TRBJ1-2
clone_size: -
v_call: TRBV29-1
d_call: -
cdr3_aa: CSVSGSGYTF
cdr3_nt: TGCAGCGTGAGTGGAAGCGGGTACACCTTC

j_call: TRBJ2-2
clone_size: -
v_call: TRBV6-5
d_call: -
cdr3_aa: CASSYSQGMGGELFF
cdr3_nt: TGTGCCAGCAGTTACTCCCAGGGGATGGGCGGGGAGCTGTTTTTT

j_call: TRBJ1-1
clone_size: -
v_call: TRBV9
d_call: TRBD1
cdr3_aa: CASSVLGTGDTEAFF
cdr3_nt: TGTGCCAGCAGCGTTCTTGGGACAGGGGACACTGAAGCTTTCTTT

j_call: TRBJ2-1
clone_size: -
v_call: TRBV2
d_call: TRBD2
cdr3_aa: CASRWTSGSDEQFF
cdr3_nt: TGTGCCAGCAGGTGGACTAGCGGGAGTGATGAGCAGTTCTTC

j_call: TRBJ2-1
clone_size: -
v_call: TRBV19
d_call: TRBD1
cdr3_aa: CASSNRDRVYNEQFF
cdr3_nt: TGTGCCAGTAGTAATCGGGACAGGGTATACAATGAGCAGTTCTTC

j_call: TRBJ2-7
clone_size: -
v_call: TRBV28
d_call: TRBD1
cdr3_aa: CASSLGTGGLVASYEQYF
cdr3_nt: TGTGCCAGCAGTTTGGGGACAGGGGGGCTGGTGGCGTCCTACGAGCAGTACTTC

j_call: TRBJ1-3
clone_size: -
v_call: TRBV7-9
d_call: -
cdr3_aa: CASSLAAGSTGNTIYF
cdr3_nt: TGTGCCAGCAGCTTAGCCGCAGGATCTACTGGAAACACCATATATTTT

j_call: TRBJ2-5
clone_size: -
v_call: TRBV11-2
d_call: TRBD2
cdr3_aa: CASSLDFRETSGAPLETQYF
cdr3_nt: TGTGCCAGCAGCTTAGATTTCAGGGAAACTAGCGGGGCCCCTTTGGAGACCCAGTACTTC

j_call: TRBJ1-1
clone_size: -
v_call: TRBV7-8
d_call: -
cdr3_aa: CATKTGRDTEAFF
cdr3_nt: TGTGCCACCAAGACAGGCCGGGACACTGAAGCTTTCTTT

j_call: TRBJ1-4
clone_size: -
v_call: TRBV11-2
d_call: -
cdr3_aa: CASSIFEKLFF
cdr3_nt: TGTGCCAGCAGTATTTTTGAAAAACTGTTTTTT

j_call: TRBJ2-7
clone_size: -
v_call: TRBV2
d_call: -
cdr3_aa: CASRARTGPRDEQYF
cdr3_nt: TGTGCCAGCAGGGCCCGCACAGGGCCAAGGGACGAGCAGTACTTC

j_call: TRBJ2-2
clone_size: -
v_call: TRBV19
d_call: TRBD2
cdr3_aa: CASRTSGRLGNTGELFF
cdr3_nt: TGTGCCAGCCGGACTAGCGGGAGGTTAGGAAACACCGGGGAGCTGTTTTTT

j_call: TRBJ2-7
clone_size: -
v_call: TRBV11-1
d_call: TRBD1
cdr3_aa: CASSFRGPSYEQYF
cdr3_nt: TGTGCCAGCAGCTTCAGGGGGCCCTCCTACGAGCAGTACTTC

j_call: TRBJ2-2
clone_size: -
v_call: TRBV7-8
d_call: -
cdr3_aa: CASSERAGTNTGELFF
cdr3_nt: TGTGCCAGCAGCGAGAGAGCGGGCACGAACACCGGGGAGCTGTTTTTT

j_call: TRBJ1-4
clone_size: -
v_call: TRBV5-1
d_call: -
cdr3_aa: CASSLARGLNEKLFF
cdr3_nt: TGCGCCAGCAGCTTGGCCAGGGGCCTTAATGAAAAACTGTTTTTT

j_call: TRBJ1-2
clone_size: -
v_call: TRBV5-4
d_call: TRBD1
cdr3_aa: CASSSWTGSDKPYGYTF
cdr3_nt: TGTGCCAGCAGCTCCTGGACAGGTTCCGATAAACCATATGGCTACACCTTC

j_call: TRBJ2-3
clone_size: once
v_call: TRBV19
d_call: TRBD1
cdr3_aa: CASRDRGFTDTQYF
cdr3_nt: TGTGCCAGCAGAGACAGGGGTTTCACAGATACGCAGTATTTT

j_call: TRBJ1-3
clone_size: -
v_call: TRBV30
d_call: -
cdr3_aa: CALNHPRVRAIYF
cdr3_nt: TGTGCTCTTAACCACCCCCGGGTGCGGGCCATATATTTT

j_call: TRBJ1-4
clone_size: -
v_call: TRBV5-1
d_call: TRBD1
cdr3_aa: CASSGGQGVGANEKLFF
cdr3_nt: TGCGCCAGCAGCGGGGGACAGGGGGTAGGGGCTAATGAAAAACTGTTTTTT

j_call: TRBJ1-2
clone_size: once
v_call: TRBV30
d_call: TRBD1
cdr3_aa: CAWSADRGDYGYTF
cdr3_nt: TGTGCCTGGAGCGCGGACAGGGGAGACTATGGCTACACCTTC